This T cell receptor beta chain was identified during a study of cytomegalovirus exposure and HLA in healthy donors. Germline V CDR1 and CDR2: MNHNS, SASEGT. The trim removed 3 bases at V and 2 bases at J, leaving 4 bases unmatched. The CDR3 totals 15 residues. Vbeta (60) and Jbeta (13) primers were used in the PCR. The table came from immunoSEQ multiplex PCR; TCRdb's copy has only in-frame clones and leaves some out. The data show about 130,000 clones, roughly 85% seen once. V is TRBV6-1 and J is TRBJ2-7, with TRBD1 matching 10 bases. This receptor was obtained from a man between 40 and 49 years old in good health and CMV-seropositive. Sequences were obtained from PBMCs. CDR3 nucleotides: TGTGCCAGCAGTGACCGGGACAGGGGCACCTACGAGCAGTACTTC. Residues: CASSDRDRGTYEQYF.